This passage covers 17 T cell receptor beta chains from one sample sequenced in a study of cytomegalovirus exposure and HLA in healthy donors. Some clones are missing from TCRdb's copy, which holds only in-frame ones; the method was immunoSEQ multiplex PCR. The sample records about 200,000 clones, about 91% being singletons. The specimen sequenced was PBMCs. These receptors were obtained from a woman aged 18-29 years in good health and CMV-seronegative.

The rearrangement uses TRBV28 and TRBJ2-2; TRBD2 might be the D (5 bases). CDR1 and CDR2 (germline): MDHEN, SYDVKM. The V and J ends lost 2 bases and 7 bases respectively, with 20 bases between them. The CDR3 runs 17 residues. The CDR3 sequence: CASSLPGFRVEYGELFF. The CDR3 coding sequence is TGTGCCAGCAGTTTACCGGGGTTTCGGGTTGAATACGGGGAGCTGTTTTTT.

The chain recombines TRBV12-5 with TRBJ2-3; TRBD1 matches at 7 bases. The CDR3 extends over 15 amino acids. CDR1 and CDR2 (germline): LGHNT, FRNRAP. The V gene end was trimmed by 1 base and the J gene end by 0 bases; junction bases not matched to a gene: 1. CDR3 residues: CASGLGQGSTDTQYF. The CDR3 DNA follows: TGTGCTAGTGGTTTGGGACAGGGCAGCACAGATACGCAGTATTTT.

The V and J genes are TRBV18 and TRBJ2-7; TRBD1 is a possible D gene (6 bases). The CDR3 sequence is 13 residues long. The V end was cut by 1 base, the J end by 2 bases, with 6 bases between. Germline V gene lookup returns CDR1 KGHSH and CDR2 LQKENI. The DNA of the CDR3 is TGTGCCAGCTCACCACGGGACACCTACGAGCAGTACTTC. Its translation is CASSPRDTYEQYF.

The chain employs TRBV28 and TRBJ2-1; 14 bases match TRBD2. After removal of 6 bases from V and 1 base from J, the junction contained 5 bases not matched to a gene. Germline V gene sequence: CDR1 MDHEN, CDR2 SYDVKM. The CDR3 covers 17 residues. The CDR3 reads CASSLGTSGRSYNEQFF. The CDR3 bases are TGTGCCAGCAGCCTCGGGACTAGCGGGAGATCCTACAATGAGCAGTTCTTC.

The J gene is TRBJ2-5, the V gene TRBV11-2, with D hard to call. CDR3 length: 15 residues. Germline V lookup: CDR1 SGHAT, CDR2 FQNNGV. V was pared by 2 bases and J by 3 bases, with 13 bases between. The CDR3 DNA follows: TGTGCCAGCAGCTTACCCCCCTCTATTAAAGAGACCCAGTACTTC. This gives the protein CASSLPPSIKETQYF.

This chain connects TRBV29-1 to TRBJ1-2; 10 bases match TRBD1. Trimming cost V 0 bases and J 7 bases; bases outside gene matches: 2. The CDR3 covers 13 residues. The germline gives CDR1 SQVTM, CDR2 ANQGSEA. CDR3 bases: TGCAGCGTTGAAGAGGGGGACAGGGGTGGCTACACCTTC. Translating it yields CSVEEGDRGGYTF.

The chain carries TRBV11-2 and TRBJ2-7; 7 nucleotides line up with TRBD2. The CDR3 is made up of 16 amino acids. The germline V gene encodes CDR1 SGHAT and CDR2 FQNNGV. Trimming took 6 bases from V and 5 from J; bases not matched to a gene: 16. CDR3 nucleotides: TGTGCCAGCAGACCCGCGCGGGAGTTCGGACCGGACGAGCAGTACTTC. Translating gives CASRPAREFGPDEQYF.

The genes are TRBV2 and TRBJ2-7; 8 bases agree with TRBD2. This CDR3 is 13 amino acids long. CDR1 SNHLY and CDR2 FYNNEI come from the germline V gene. Trimming at V came to 6 bases and at J to 6 bases, leaving 7 bases not matched to a gene. The CDR3 DNA sequence: TGTGCCAGCAGCGGGACTAGGAGCTTCGAGCAGTACTTC. This codes for CASSGTRSFEQYF.

This clone was counted a single time. The J gene is TRBJ2-1, the V gene TRBV7-6; 7 bases line up with TRBD2. V was clipped by 1 base and J by 7 bases; unmatched bases: 7. The CDR3 runs to 15 residues. Germline-derived CDR1 and CDR2 are SGHVS and FNYEAQ. CDR3 DNA: TGTGCCAGCAGCTTAGGGTCTAGCGGCCTAAATGAGCAGTTCTTC. Protein product: CASSLGSSGLNEQFF.

The chain is built from TRBV30 and TRBJ2-7; 10 positions agree with TRBD1. V lost 2 bases, J lost 5 bases, and 6 bases stayed unmatched. CDR1 and CDR2 (germline): GTSNPN, SVGIG (reference sequence). This CDR3 has 14 residues. CDR3 bases: TGTGCCTGGAGTCCAGACAGGGGGCTTGACGAGCAGTACTTC. Amino acid sequence: CAWSPDRGLDEQYF.

This clone was found a few times. J is TRBJ1-2 and V is TRBV4-2; D is ambiguous. The CDR3 contains 12 residues. Trimming removed 1 base at V and 6 bases at J, with 6 bases between. Germline V gene sequence: CDR1 LGHNA, CDR2 YNFKEQ. The CDR3 loop reads CASSQVGNGYTF. As DNA, the CDR3 is TGTGCCAGCAGCCAAGTTGGCAATGGCTACACCTTC.

V usage is TRBV7-8 and J usage is TRBJ2-7; D is unresolved. This CDR3 region has 13 residues. Germline V gene sequence: CDR1 SGHVS, CDR2 FQNEAQ. V lost 5 bases to trimming and J lost 1 base, with 9 bases between them. CDR3 residues: CASSARASYEQYF. CDR3 nucleotides: TGTGCCAGCAGCGCGCGAGCTTCCTACGAGCAGTACTTC.

This chain links TRBV5-4 with TRBJ2-6; D ambiguous. This CDR3 has 13 amino acids. V was shortened by 6 bases and J by 3 bases, with 7 bases between the two germline ends. CDR1 and CDR2 (germline): SGHNT, YYREEE (reference sequence). CDR3 protein: CASTVYGANVLTF. The CDR3 DNA is TGTGCCAGCACCGTTTATGGGGCCAACGTCCTGACTTTC.

This sequence joins TRBV28 and TRBJ2-7; possibly TRBD1 for D (6 bases). There are 14 residues in the CDR3. Germline V gene sequence: CDR1 MDHEN, CDR2 SYDVKM. The V and J ends lost 8 bases and 2 bases respectively, with 16 bases between them. The chain's CDR3 is CASEGPGQPYEQYF. CDR3 DNA: TGTGCCAGCGAAGGTCCGGGACAACCCTACGAGCAGTACTTC.

The V call is TRBV9, the J call TRBJ1-2; D may be TRBD1 (6 bases). Germline CDR1 and CDR2: SGDLS and YYNGEE. The CDR3 runs to 14 residues. V lost 2 bases and J 4 bases, leaving 12 bases between the germline ends. The CDR3 is CASSVTGQFYGYTF. The DNA for the CDR3 is TGTGCCAGCAGCGTGACAGGACAGTTCTATGGCTACACCTTC.

J is TRBJ2-7 and V is TRBV7-9; possible D gene TRBD2, 5 bases. Germline CDR1 and CDR2: SEHNR and FQNEAQ (reference sequence). Trimming left V 1 base short and J 5 bases short, with 9 bases between. The CDR3 length is 13 residues. The CDR3 DNA reads TGTGCCAGCAGCTTAGTGTCGGGGAACGAGCAGTACTTC. Translating it yields CASSLVSGNEQYF.

This clone was observed once. The chain joins TRBV10-2 to TRBJ1-2; 7 bases line up with TRBD1. In germline, CDR1 is WSHSY, CDR2 SAAADI. CDR3 size: 13 residues. V lost 4 bases and J lost 2; bases outside the gene matches: 1. In nucleotides, the CDR3 is TGCGCCAGCAGTGTAGGGGGCAACTATGGCTACACCTTC. This translates into CASSVGGNYGYTF.